This TCR beta chain appears in the sequencing data of a study of tumor-infiltrating lymphocytes in primary liver carcinoma. General study points: It was tumor-adjacent and tumor-blood pairs that overlapped less than tumor region pairs did.

It was from 20-30 mg of unsorted bulk tissue that RNA and DNA were co-extracted. This clonotype is medium-sized (0.01 to 0.1%) within its sample. Its cognate antigen is unknown. Constant-region priming of around 500 ng total RNA yielded TCR beta cDNA. Slightly modified ARM-PCR served as the procedure for the TCR beta libraries. These libraries came from three rounds of nested multiplex PCR. MiXCR, applied by TCRdb to the multiplex PCR reads, yields one record per CDR3 protein. The sample carries 47,000 or so distinct CDR3 sequences, roughly 77% recorded once. The material sequenced was liver tumor tissue from sampling region 3. The subset was: tumor region T3, left-lateral pole. The clonotype was recovered from a man aged 35-49 years with primary liver carcinoma and hepatitis B virus infection.

The CDR3 DNA is TGTGCCAGCAGCACTCACCGGGACAGGGGAATTTTCAACACTGAAGCTTTCTTT. Encoded protein: CASSTHRDRGIFNTEAFF. The chain uses TRBV4-2 and TRBJ1-1, with 10 positions matching TRBD1. The CDR3 runs 18 residues. The J segment lost 2 bases and the V segment lost 5 bases, leaving 14 bases of the junction unmatched. Looked up from germline, CDR1 is LGHNA and CDR2 is YNFKEQ.